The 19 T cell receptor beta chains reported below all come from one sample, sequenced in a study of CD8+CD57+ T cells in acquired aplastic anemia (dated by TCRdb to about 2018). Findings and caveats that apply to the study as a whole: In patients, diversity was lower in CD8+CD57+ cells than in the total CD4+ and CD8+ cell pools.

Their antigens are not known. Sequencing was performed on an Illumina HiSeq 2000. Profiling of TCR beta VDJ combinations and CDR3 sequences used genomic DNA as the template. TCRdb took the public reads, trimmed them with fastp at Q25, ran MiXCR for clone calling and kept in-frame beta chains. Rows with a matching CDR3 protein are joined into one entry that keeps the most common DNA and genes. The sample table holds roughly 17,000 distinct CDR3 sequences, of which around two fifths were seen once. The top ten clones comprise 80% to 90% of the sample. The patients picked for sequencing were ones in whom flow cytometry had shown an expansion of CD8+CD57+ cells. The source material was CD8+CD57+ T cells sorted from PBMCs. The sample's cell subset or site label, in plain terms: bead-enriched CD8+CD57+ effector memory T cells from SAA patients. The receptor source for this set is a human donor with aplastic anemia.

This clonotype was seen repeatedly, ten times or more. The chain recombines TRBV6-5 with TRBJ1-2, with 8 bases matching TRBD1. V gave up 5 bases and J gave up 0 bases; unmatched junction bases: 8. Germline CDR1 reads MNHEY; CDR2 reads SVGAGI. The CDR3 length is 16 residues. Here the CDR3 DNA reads TGTGCCAGCAGTCCACAGACAGGGGCTACTAACTATGGCTACACCTTC. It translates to CASSPQTGATNYGYTF.

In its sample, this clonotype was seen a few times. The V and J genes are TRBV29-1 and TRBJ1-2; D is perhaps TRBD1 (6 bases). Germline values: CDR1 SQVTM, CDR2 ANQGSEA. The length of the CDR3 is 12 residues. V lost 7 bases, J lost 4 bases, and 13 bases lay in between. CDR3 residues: CSAFPGAYGYTF. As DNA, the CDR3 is TGCAGCGCCTTCCCAGGGGCCTATGGCTACACCTTC.

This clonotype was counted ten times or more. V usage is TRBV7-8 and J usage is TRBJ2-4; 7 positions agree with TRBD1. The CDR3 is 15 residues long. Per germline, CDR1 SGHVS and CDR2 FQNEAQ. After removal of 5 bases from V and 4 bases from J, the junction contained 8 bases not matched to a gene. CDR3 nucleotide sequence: TGTGCCAGCAGCCTATCCGGGACAGTAAAAAACATTCAGTACTTC. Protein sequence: CASSLSGTVKNIQYF. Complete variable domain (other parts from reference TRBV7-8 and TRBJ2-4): GAGVSQSPRYKVAKRGQDVALRCDPISGHVSLFWYQQALGQGPEFLTYFQNEAQLDKSGLPSDRFFAERPEGSVSTLKIQRTQQEDSAVYLCASSLSGTVKNIQYFGAGTRLSVL.

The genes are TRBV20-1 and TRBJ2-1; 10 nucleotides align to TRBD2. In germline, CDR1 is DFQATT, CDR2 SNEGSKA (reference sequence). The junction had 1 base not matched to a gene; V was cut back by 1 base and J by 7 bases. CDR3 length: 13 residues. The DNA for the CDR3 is TGCAGTGCTAGAGTACTAGCGGGGAATGAGCAGTTCTTC. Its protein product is CSARVLAGNEQFF.

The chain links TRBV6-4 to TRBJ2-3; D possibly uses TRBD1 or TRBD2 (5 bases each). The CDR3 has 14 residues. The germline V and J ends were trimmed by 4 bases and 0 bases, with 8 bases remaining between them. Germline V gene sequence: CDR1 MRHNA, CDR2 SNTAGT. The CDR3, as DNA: TGTGCCAGCAGTGCCGGGGCCAGCACAGATACGCAGTATTTT. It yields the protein CASSAGASTDTQYF.

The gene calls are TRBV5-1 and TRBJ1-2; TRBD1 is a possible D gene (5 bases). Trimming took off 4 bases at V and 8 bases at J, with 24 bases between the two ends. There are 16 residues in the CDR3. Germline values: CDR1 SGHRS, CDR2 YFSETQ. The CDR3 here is CASSPYRTYRNSGYTF. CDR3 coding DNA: TGCGCCAGCAGCCCCTATAGAACTTACAGGAACTCGGGCTACACCTTC.

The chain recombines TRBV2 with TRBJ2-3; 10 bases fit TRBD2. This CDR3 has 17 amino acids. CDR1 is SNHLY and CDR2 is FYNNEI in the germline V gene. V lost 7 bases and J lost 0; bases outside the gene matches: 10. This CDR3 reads CASNPGTSASSTDTQYF. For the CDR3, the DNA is TGTGCCAGCAATCCCGGGACTAGCGCTTCTAGCACAGATACGCAGTATTTT.

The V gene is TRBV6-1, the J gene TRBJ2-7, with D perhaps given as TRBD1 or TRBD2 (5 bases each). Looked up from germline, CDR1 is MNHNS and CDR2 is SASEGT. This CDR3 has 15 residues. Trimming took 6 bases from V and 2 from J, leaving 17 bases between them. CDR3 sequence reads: CASREAGTKTYEQYF. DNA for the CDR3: TGTGCCAGCAGAGAGGCCGGGACGAAGACCTACGAGCAGTACTTC.

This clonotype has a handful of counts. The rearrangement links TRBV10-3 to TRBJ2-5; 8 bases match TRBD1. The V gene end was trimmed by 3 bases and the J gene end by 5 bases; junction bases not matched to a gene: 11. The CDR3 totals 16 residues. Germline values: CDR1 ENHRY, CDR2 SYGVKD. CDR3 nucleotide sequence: TGTGCCATCAGTGACCCGGACAGGGTGTTGTGGGAGACCCAGTACTTC. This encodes CAISDPDRVLWETQYF.

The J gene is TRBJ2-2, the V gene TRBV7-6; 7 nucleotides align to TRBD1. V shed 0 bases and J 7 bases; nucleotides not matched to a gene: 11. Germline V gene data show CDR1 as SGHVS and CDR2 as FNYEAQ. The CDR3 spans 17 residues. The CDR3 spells CASSLAIRGQADGELFF. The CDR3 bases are TGTGCCAGCAGCTTAGCGATAAGGGGGCAGGCGGACGGGGAGCTGTTTTTT.

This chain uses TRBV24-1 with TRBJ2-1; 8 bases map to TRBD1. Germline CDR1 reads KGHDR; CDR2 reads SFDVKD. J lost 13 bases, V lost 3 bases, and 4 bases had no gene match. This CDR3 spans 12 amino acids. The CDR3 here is CATSDMTGEQFF. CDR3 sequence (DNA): TGTGCCACCAGTGATATGACAGGGGAACAGTTCTTC.

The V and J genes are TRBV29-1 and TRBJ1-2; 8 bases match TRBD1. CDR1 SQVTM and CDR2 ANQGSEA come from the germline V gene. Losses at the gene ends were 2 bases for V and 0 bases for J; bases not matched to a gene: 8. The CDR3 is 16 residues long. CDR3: CSVELPGGFPNYGYTF. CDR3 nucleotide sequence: TGCAGCGTTGAACTGCCAGGGGGCTTTCCTAACTATGGCTACACCTTC.

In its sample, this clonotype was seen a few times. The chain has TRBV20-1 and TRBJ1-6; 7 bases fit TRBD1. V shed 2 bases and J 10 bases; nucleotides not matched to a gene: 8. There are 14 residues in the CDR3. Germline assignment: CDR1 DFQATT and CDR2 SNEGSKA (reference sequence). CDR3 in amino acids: CSARRPQGGSPLHF. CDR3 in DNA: TGCAGTGCTAGACGGCCCCAGGGGGGCTCACCCCTCCACTTT.

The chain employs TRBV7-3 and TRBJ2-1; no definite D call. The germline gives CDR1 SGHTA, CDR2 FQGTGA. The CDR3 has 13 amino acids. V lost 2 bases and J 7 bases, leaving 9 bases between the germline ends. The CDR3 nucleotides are TGTGCCAGCAGCTTAGGCATGCAGAATGAGCAGTTCTTC. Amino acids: CASSLGMQNEQFF.

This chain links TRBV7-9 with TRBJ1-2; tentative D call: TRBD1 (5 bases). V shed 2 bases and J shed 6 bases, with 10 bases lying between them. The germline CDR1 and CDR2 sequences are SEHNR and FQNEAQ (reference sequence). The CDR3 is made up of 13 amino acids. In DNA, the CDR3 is TGTGCCAGCAGCTTAACCAGGGACCATGGCTACACCTTC. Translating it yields CASSLTRDHGYTF.

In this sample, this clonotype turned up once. The CDR3 sequence is CSARSTVEQFF. CDR3 nucleotides: TGCAGTGCTAGATCAACAGTTGAGCAGTTCTTC. This rearrangement joins TRBV20-1 to TRBJ2-1; D unresolved. V lost 2 bases to trimming and J lost 9 bases, with 8 bases between them. The CDR3 extends over 11 amino acids. The germline gives CDR1 DFQATT, CDR2 SNEGSKA (reference sequence).

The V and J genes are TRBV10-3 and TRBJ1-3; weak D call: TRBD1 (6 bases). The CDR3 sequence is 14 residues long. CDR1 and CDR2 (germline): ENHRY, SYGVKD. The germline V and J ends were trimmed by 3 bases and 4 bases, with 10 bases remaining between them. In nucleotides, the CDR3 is TGTGCCATCAGTGACAGGGGATCGGGAAACACCATATATTTT. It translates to CAISDRGSGNTIYF.

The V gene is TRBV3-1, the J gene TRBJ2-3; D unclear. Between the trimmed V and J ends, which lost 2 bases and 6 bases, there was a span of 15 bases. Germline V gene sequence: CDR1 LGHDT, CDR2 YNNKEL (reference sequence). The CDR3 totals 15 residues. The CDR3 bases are TGTGCCAGCAGCCAATACCGGTTTGGTTCGGATACGCAGTATTTT. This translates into CASSQYRFGSDTQYF.

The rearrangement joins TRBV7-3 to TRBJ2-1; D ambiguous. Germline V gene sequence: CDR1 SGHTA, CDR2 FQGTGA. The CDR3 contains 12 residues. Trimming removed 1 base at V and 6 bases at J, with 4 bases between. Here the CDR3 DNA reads TGTGCCAGCAGCTTAAATTCCAATGAGCAGTTCTTC. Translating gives CASSLNSNEQFF.